Listed here are 25 T cell receptor beta chains from one sample, sequenced in a study of blood T cell repertoires in COVID-19. Assay used: immunoSEQ multiplex PCR; TCRdb lists only in-frame clones, some missing. The sample lists roughly 190,000 clones; about 85% were seen once. Sequenced sample: peripheral blood. All receptors come from an older woman with acute or convalescent COVID-19.

A single count supports this clone. CDR3 nucleotide sequence: TGTGCCAGCAGCCGGGGTGGGGCCTTCCAAGCTTTCTTT. Its translation is CASSRGGAFQAFF. The chain couples TRBV3-1 (or the pseudogene TRBV3-2) to TRBJ1-1; D may be TRBD1 (5 bases). This CDR3 contains 13 residues. Germline V lookup: CDR1 LGHDT, CDR2 YNNKEL (reference sequence). V lost 4 bases, J lost 9 bases, and 15 bases lay in between.

This clone was counted a single time. The rearrangement joins TRBV7-8 to TRBJ2-3, with 14 bases that match TRBD2. CDR1 SGHVS and CDR2 FQNEAQ come from the germline V gene. This CDR3 contains 19 residues. With V trimmed by 1 base and J by 9 bases, 15 bases remained unmatched. The CDR3 is CASSLVSPGLAGERQTQYF. CDR3 coding DNA: TGTGCCAGCAGCTTAGTTAGTCCGGGACTAGCGGGAGAGAGGCAAACGCAGTATTTT.

The rearrangement joins TRBV13 to TRBJ2-3; the D is unclear. The V gene lost 6 bases and the J gene lost 0 bases, with 7 bases spanning the gap. CDR3 length: 13 amino acids. Germline CDR1 reads PRHDT; CDR2 reads FYEKMQ (reference sequence). The CDR3 here is CASRQLSTDTQYF. In nucleotides, the CDR3 is TGTGCCAGCAGGCAACTTAGCACAGATACGCAGTATTTT.

This chain joins TRBV11-2 and TRBJ2-1, with a possible D match to TRBD1 (6 bases). CDR1 SGHAT and CDR2 FQNNGV come from the germline V gene. The length of the CDR3 is 15 residues. Trimming removed 1 base from V and 1 base from J, with 8 bases in between. The CDR3: CASSLVQGSYNEQFF. CDR3 nucleotides: TGTGCCAGCAGCTTAGTGCAGGGGTCCTACAATGAGCAGTTCTTC.

This chain uses TRBV27 with TRBJ1-6; 7 bases are shared with TRBD1. This CDR3 spans 15 amino acids. The J segment lost 7 bases and the V segment lost 0 bases, leaving 3 bases of the junction unmatched. Germline V CDR1 and CDR2: MNHEY, SMNVEV (reference sequence). The CDR3 here is CASSLSGTVNSPLHF. In DNA, the CDR3 is TGTGCCAGCAGTTTATCCGGGACAGTCAATTCACCCCTCCACTTT.

The CDR3 loop reads CASSIRVTGELFF. The CDR3 DNA is TGTGCCAGCAGCATCCGGGTTACCGGGGAGCTGTTTTTT. This chain joins TRBV9 and TRBJ2-2; D not resolved. Germline-derived CDR1 and CDR2 are SGDLS and YYNGEE. V was cut by 4 bases and J by 5 bases, with 9 bases left in between. CDR3 length: 13 residues.

The gene calls are TRBV18 and TRBJ2-5; D possibly corresponds to TRBD1 (5 bases). The CDR3 totals 13 residues. The V gene's germline CDR1 is KGHSH and CDR2 LQKENI. V lost 3 bases to trimming and J lost 7 bases, with 12 bases between them. CDR3 nucleotides: TGTGCCAGCTCACCGACCCAGGGTCCGACCCAGTACTTC. Amino acid sequence: CASSPTQGPTQYF. The complete variable domain, with remaining parts taken from reference TRBV18 and TRBJ2-5, reads NAGVMQNPRHLVRRRGQEARLRCSPMKGHSHVYWYRQLPEEGLKFMVYLQKENIIDESGMPKERFSAEFPKEGPSILRIQQVVRGDSAAYFCASSPTQGPTQYFGPGTRLLVL.

The chain combines TRBV10-1 with TRBJ2-7, with TRBD1 identical over 7 bases. With 5 bases clipped from V and 5 bases from J, the junction kept 3 bases outside the gene matches. The CDR3 length is 12 residues. The germline V gene encodes CDR1 WNHNN and CDR2 SYGVQD (reference sequence). The CDR3 spells CASSRQGHEQYF. The CDR3 DNA reads TGCGCCAGCAGTAGACAGGGCCACGAGCAGTACTTC.

The chain links TRBV19 to TRBJ2-3; no clear D. Germline values: CDR1 LNHDA, CDR2 SQIVND (reference sequence). V was clipped by 3 bases and J by 0 bases, with 10 bases between them. The CDR3 loop spans 15 amino acids. The CDR3 nucleotides read TGTGCCAGTAGTATGAAACAGCTTAGCACAGATACGCAGTATTTT. This gives the protein CASSMKQLSTDTQYF.

V and J are TRBV3-1 (or the pseudogene TRBV3-2) and TRBJ1-6, with TRBD1 as a possible D gene (5 bases). V was trimmed by 6 bases and J by 1 base, leaving 16 bases between them. CDR3 length: 17 amino acids. Germline values: CDR1 LGHDT, CDR2 YNNKEL (reference sequence). CDR3 loop: CASRLLSGGSYNSPLHF. CDR3 in DNA: TGTGCCAGCAGACTTCTGTCCGGGGGATCCTATAATTCACCCCTCCACTTT.

V and J are TRBV19 and TRBJ2-1; weak D call: TRBD2 (6 bases). Germline loops: CDR1 LNHDA, CDR2 SQIVND (reference sequence). This CDR3 has 15 amino acids. The V and J ends lost 5 bases and 0 bases respectively, with 11 bases between them. The CDR3 is CASSVADNSYNEQFF. The DNA of the CDR3 is TGTGCCAGTAGTGTAGCGGACAACTCCTACAATGAGCAGTTCTTC.

The V call is TRBV5-1, the J call TRBJ1-2, with TRBD1 as a possible D gene (5 bases). Germline V CDR1 and CDR2: SGHRS, YFSETQ. CDR3 length: 16 residues. The ends were cut back, 4 bases at V and 0 bases at J, with 16 bases in the middle. CDR3 amino acids: CASSEGTLKANYGYTF. In nucleotides, the CDR3 is TGCGCCAGCAGCGAGGGGACTTTAAAAGCTAACTATGGCTACACCTTC.

This rearrangement joins TRBV5-1 to TRBJ1-1; 7 nucleotides agree with TRBD1. The CDR3 is made up of 15 amino acids. Trimming at V came to 4 bases and at J to 3 bases, leaving 9 bases not matched to a gene. Germline V lookup: CDR1 SGHRS, CDR2 YFSETQ. The chain's CDR3 is CASSPGYRGDTEAFF. CDR3 in DNA: TGCGCCAGCAGCCCCGGCTACAGGGGTGACACTGAAGCTTTCTTT.

V usage is TRBV2 and J usage is TRBJ2-2; maybe TRBD1 (6 bases). Germline assignment: CDR1 SNHLY and CDR2 FYNNEI. Trimming left V 7 bases short and J 0 bases short, with 12 bases between. The CDR3 sequence is 15 residues long. The CDR3 spells CASNPGQTNTGELFF. The CDR3 DNA sequence: TGTGCCAGCAATCCGGGACAAACGAACACCGGGGAGCTGTTTTTT.

In this sample, this clone turned up once. The chain joins TRBV2 to TRBJ2-3; 9 bases align to TRBD2. The CDR3 is 14 residues long. V was pared by 10 bases and J by 2 bases, with 7 bases of the junction left unmatched. Germline V gene sequence: CDR1 SNHLY, CDR2 FYNNEI. CDR3 in DNA: TGTGCCACCGCCAAGCGGGAGGTCACAGATACGCAGTATTTT. Amino acids: CATAKREVTDTQYF.

A few counts support this clone. This chain links TRBV28 with TRBJ1-6; 7 bases map to TRBD1. J gave up 9 bases and V 7 bases, and 6 bases lay outside the gene matches. CDR1 and CDR2 (germline): MDHEN, SYDVKM. The CDR3 consists of 13 residues. CDR3 DNA sequence: TGTGCCAGCAAGGGCAGGGGGACTTCACCCCTCCACTTT. As protein: CASKGRGTSPLHF.

The CDR3 spells CAWSSSGGANYGYTF. In DNA form, the CDR3 reads TGTGCCTGGAGTTCCTCAGGGGGAGCTAACTATGGCTACACCTTC. The rearrangement uses TRBV30 and TRBJ1-2; TRBD1 agrees at 7 bases. J lost 0 bases, V lost 2 bases, and 6 bases had no gene match. The CDR3 has 15 residues. Germline assignment: CDR1 GTSNPN and CDR2 SVGIG (reference sequence).

J is TRBJ1-5 and V is TRBV19; 9 bases align to TRBD1. Trimming took 6 bases from V and 2 from J; bases not matched to a gene: 2. Germline lookup yields CDR1 LNHDA and CDR2 SQIVND (reference sequence). This CDR3 has 14 amino acids. CDR3 amino acids: CASRWTGGNQPQHF. As DNA, the CDR3 is TGTGCCAGTAGGTGGACAGGGGGCAATCAGCCCCAGCATTTT.

There are a few counts of this clone. This chain connects TRBV7-8 to TRBJ2-7, with D hard to call. Deletions cut 5 bases from V and 6 bases from J, with 14 bases between. From germline, CDR1 is SGHVS and CDR2 FQNEAQ. The CDR3 has 13 amino acids. The CDR3: CASSPRHFSEQYF. The CDR3 DNA reads TGTGCCAGCAGCCCCCGACACTTCTCCGAGCAGTACTTC.

V usage is TRBV10-2 and J usage is TRBJ1-5, with D perhaps TRBD1 (5 bases). The germline V and J ends were trimmed by 0 bases and 6 bases, with 9 bases remaining between them. Germline V gives CDR1 WSHSY, CDR2 SAAADI. CDR3 length: 14 amino acids. CDR3 in amino acids: CASSESSQGQPQHF. In DNA, the CDR3 is TGCGCCAGCAGTGAGTCCTCGCAGGGTCAGCCCCAGCATTTT.

The CDR3 region is CASSLRTSGTTNNEQFF. The CDR3 DNA is TGTGCCAGCAGCTTACGTACTAGCGGGACGACGAACAATGAGCAGTTCTTC. The chain has TRBV11-2 and TRBJ2-1, with 10 bases that match TRBD2. The CDR3 spans 17 residues. J was trimmed by 5 bases and V by 2 bases; bases with no gene match: 9. Germline V gene lookup returns CDR1 SGHAT and CDR2 FQNNGV.

The V call is TRBV21-1, the J call TRBJ1-2. TRBV21-1 is reported as a pseudogene. The CDR3 runs 12 residues. As DNA, the CDR3 is TGTGCCAGCAGCGCCTGGACTCCGGGCTACACCTTC. It is translated as CASSAWTPGYTF.

V and J are TRBV9 and TRBJ1-1; perhaps TRBD1 as D (6 bases). With 3 bases removed from V and 7 bases from J, the gap between germline ends came to 16 bases. CDR3 length: 14 amino acids. The germline V gene has CDR1 SGDLS and CDR2 YYNGEE. The CDR3 nucleotides are TGTGCCAGCAGCGCGTCTGGGGGCCGTCATGAAGCTTTCTTT. Protein: CASSASGGRHEAFF.

V gene TRBV28 combines with J gene TRBJ1-5; D may be TRBD1 (5 bases). CDR1 and CDR2 from the germline V gene are MDHEN and SYDVKM. The CDR3 consists of 17 residues. Trimming took 5 bases from V and 1 from J, leaving 18 bases between them. CDR3 amino acids: CASSPFKSRGSNQPQHF. The DNA of the CDR3 is TGTGCCAGCAGTCCATTTAAATCGCGGGGGAGCAATCAGCCCCAGCATTTT.

The chain employs TRBV7-2 and TRBJ2-1, with D perhaps matching TRBD2 (6 bases). Germline-derived CDR1 and CDR2 are SGHTA and FQGNSA. V was pared by 2 bases and J by 7 bases, with 12 bases between. The CDR3 totals 14 residues. In DNA, the CDR3 is TGTGCCAGCAGCTTATGGGGACTTTCGAATGAGCAGTTCTTC. It encodes CASSLWGLSNEQFF.